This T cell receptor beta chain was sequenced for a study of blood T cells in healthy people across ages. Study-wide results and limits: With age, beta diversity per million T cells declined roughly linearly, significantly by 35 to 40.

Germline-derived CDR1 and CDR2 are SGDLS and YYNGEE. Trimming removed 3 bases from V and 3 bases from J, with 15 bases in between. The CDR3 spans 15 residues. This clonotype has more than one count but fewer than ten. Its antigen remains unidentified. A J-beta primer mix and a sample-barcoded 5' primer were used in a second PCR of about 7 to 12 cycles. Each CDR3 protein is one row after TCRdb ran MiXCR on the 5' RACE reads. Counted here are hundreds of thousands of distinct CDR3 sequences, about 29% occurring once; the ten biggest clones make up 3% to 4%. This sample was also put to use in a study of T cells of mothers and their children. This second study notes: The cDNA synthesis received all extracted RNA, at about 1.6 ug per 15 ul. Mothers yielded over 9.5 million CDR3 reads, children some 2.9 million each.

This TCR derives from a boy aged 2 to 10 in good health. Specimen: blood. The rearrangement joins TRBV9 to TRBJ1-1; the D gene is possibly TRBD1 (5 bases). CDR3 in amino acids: CASSGRGGKYTEAFF. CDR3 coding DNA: TGTGCCAGCAGCGGCCGGGGCGGAAAGTACACTGAAGCTTTCTTT.